These 31 T cell receptor beta chains were sequenced from one sample in a study of T cell responses to AZD1222 COVID-19 vaccine (dated by TCRdb to the early 2020s). Per the publication, the time point label means: baseline before first vaccination. Library creation used the immunoSEQ multiplex PCR assay. Here the immuneACCESS table is served through TCRdb, limited to in-frame sequences with V and J called. Missing clones are a known gap in these copies; in checked studies unresolved V genes cover under half, and the rest lacks a known reason. The sample table lists roughly 170,000 clones, roughly 93% of them with a count of one. The ten largest clones take up approximately 1% of the sample. Sequencing used peripheral blood, obtained on day 0 of AZD1222 vaccination. These receptors all come from an adult in good health.

This chain joins TRBV15 and TRBJ2-1; D unresolved. V dropped 0 bases and J dropped 11 bases, with 8 bases sitting between them. CDR1 and CDR2 (germline): LNHNV, YYDKDF (reference sequence). This CDR3 region has 12 residues. As DNA, the CDR3 is TGTGCCACCAGCAGAGATTTCACCAAGCAGTTCTTC. Its translation: CATSRDFTKQFF.

The chain links TRBV19 to TRBJ1-2; D remains unclear. Germline CDR1 and CDR2: LNHDA and SQIVND (reference sequence). The CDR3 runs 14 residues. V lost 7 bases and J lost 8, with 20 bases in between. CDR3 in amino acids: CASIPSGDTRGYTF. The CDR3 DNA reads TGTGCCAGTATTCCAAGCGGGGATACGCGAGGCTACACCTTC.

This chain uses TRBV7-2 with TRBJ1-1; D is perhaps TRBD1 (5 bases). The CDR3 is 13 amino acids. Germline V lookup: CDR1 SGHTA, CDR2 FQGNSA. V lost 1 base and J 10 bases, leaving 13 bases between the germline ends. The CDR3 sequence is CASSLEGLAVAFF. The CDR3 coding sequence is TGTGCCAGCAGCTTAGAGGGGTTAGCGGTAGCTTTCTTT.

The chain recombines TRBV24-1 with TRBJ2-1; perhaps TRBD2 as D (5 bases). Trimming pared 5 bases from V and 0 bases from J, leaving 13 bases between. The CDR3 is 16 amino acids. Germline CDR1 KGHDR, CDR2 SFDVKD. In nucleotides, the CDR3 is TGTGCCACCAGTGCTGAAGGAGGCCTCTCCTACAATGAGCAGTTCTTC. It codes for CATSAEGGLSYNEQFF.

Here the CDR3 DNA reads TGCGCCAGCAGCCATATACAGGGGATGAACACTGAAGCTTTCTTT. It specifies CASSHIQGMNTEAFF. The chain has TRBV4-3 and TRBJ1-1, with 7 bases that match TRBD1. Germline V gives CDR1 LGHNA, CDR2 YSLEER. V gave up 3 bases and J gave up 0 bases; unmatched junction bases: 4. The CDR3 contains 15 residues.

The CDR3 loop reads CASSLLISGGPSTDTQYF. The CDR3 DNA reads TGTGCCAGCAGCTTATTGATTTCAGGGGGGCCCTCCACAGATACGCAGTATTTT. The chain is built from TRBV7-9 and TRBJ2-3, with TRBD1 as a possible D gene (7 bases). The ends were cut back, 2 bases at V and 2 bases at J, with 20 bases in the middle. CDR1 is SEHNR and CDR2 is FQNEAQ in the germline V gene (reference sequence). The CDR3 runs 18 residues.

The J gene is TRBJ1-6, the V gene TRBV7-9; TRBD1 matches at 8 bases. The J segment lost 8 bases and the V segment lost 4 bases, leaving 7 bases of the junction unmatched. The CDR3 spans 15 residues. Germline-derived CDR1 and CDR2 are SEHNR and FQNEAQ (reference sequence). The CDR3 is CASSSPRDRYSPLHF. The CDR3 nucleotides read TGTGCCAGCAGCTCACCCCGGGACAGGTATTCACCCCTCCACTTT.

The V call is TRBV4-1, the J call TRBJ1-1; the D gene is possibly TRBD1 (5 bases). This CDR3 spans 15 amino acids. V shed 1 base and J shed 4 bases, with 13 bases lying between them. CDR1 is MGHRA and CDR2 is YSYEKL in the germline V gene. DNA of the CDR3: TGCGCCAGCAGCCAAGTCGGGTGGGGGACCACTGAAGCTTTCTTT. The encoded protein is CASSQVGWGTTEAFF.

This sequence joins TRBV23-1 and TRBJ2-7; no clear D. TRBV23-1 is classed as an ORF, of uncertain function. The CDR3 consists of 15 residues. The V gene lost 0 bases and the J gene lost 3 bases, with 12 bases spanning the gap. CDR3 bases: TGCGCCAGCAGTCAATCGATTATACTAAGCTACGAGCAGTACTTC. Protein sequence: CASSQSIILSYEQYF.

The V call is TRBV28, the J call TRBJ1-5, with D uncertain. Trimming took 5 bases from V and 5 from J, leaving 13 bases between them. The CDR3 extends over 14 amino acids. Germline CDR1 MDHEN, CDR2 SYDVKM. CDR3 residues: CASSRTWTDQPQHF. For the CDR3, the DNA is TGTGCCAGCAGTCGGACTTGGACTGATCAGCCCCAGCATTTT. The complete variable domain, with remaining parts taken from reference TRBV28 and TRBJ1-5, reads DVKVTQSSRYLVKRTGEKVFLECVQDMDHENMFWYRQDPGLGLRLIYFSYDVKMKEKGDIPEGYSVSREKKERFSLILESASTNQTSMYLCASSRTWTDQPQHFGDGTRLSIL.

The CDR3 coding sequence is TGTGCCATCAGTTCGGGACATGAGCAGTTCTTC. Its protein product is CAISSGHEQFF. This chain links TRBV10-3 with TRBJ2-1; D may correspond to TRBD1 or TRBD2 (5 bases each). Looked up from germline, CDR1 is ENHRY and CDR2 is SYGVKD. Trimming cost V 5 bases and J 8 bases, with 7 bases left between them. CDR3 length equals 11 residues.

V and J are TRBV6-1 and TRBJ1-5, with a possible D match to TRBD1 (6 bases). This CDR3 comprises 15 residues. V was shortened by 1 base and J by 8 bases, with 15 bases between the two germline ends. From germline, CDR1 is MNHNS and CDR2 SASEGT. The CDR3 DNA follows: TGTGCCAGCAGTGAAGAGGGGGACGACGTGAAGCCCCAGCATTTT. Protein product: CASSEEGDDVKPQHF.

CDR3 residues: CASSSESSLGQGREQYF. CDR3 coding DNA: TGTGCCAGCAGCTCCGAGTCATCGCTTGGGCAGGGGCGCGAGCAGTACTTC. The rearrangement joins TRBV7-9 to TRBJ2-7; a weak D match, TRBD1 (6 bases). From germline, CDR1 is SEHNR and CDR2 FQNEAQ (reference sequence). The CDR3 extends over 17 amino acids. Trimming left V 4 bases short and J 6 bases short, with 25 bases between. Full variable domain (outside the CDR3, taken from reference TRBV7-9 and TRBJ2-7): DTGVSQNPRHKITKRGQNVTFRCDPISEHNRLYWYRQTLGQGPEFLTYFQNEAQLEKSRLLSDRFSAERPKGSFSTLEIQRTEQGDSAMYLCASSSESSLGQGREQYFGPGTRLTVT.

V and J are TRBV6-5 and TRBJ1-2; unclear D gene. The CDR3 covers 15 residues. Trimming removed 6 bases from V and 2 bases from J, with 16 bases in between. The germline V gene encodes CDR1 MNHEY and CDR2 SVGAGI. The CDR3 here is CASSQDGGPNYGYTF. The CDR3 DNA reads TGTGCCAGCAGCCAAGATGGTGGGCCCAACTATGGCTACACCTTC.

This chain joins TRBV6-5 and TRBJ2-7, with 9 bases lining up with TRBD1. Germline V gene lookup returns CDR1 MNHEY and CDR2 SVGAGI. Germline trimming cut 0 bases from V and 2 bases from J; bases unmatched to any gene: 5. The CDR3 covers 16 residues. CDR3 sequence (DNA): TGTGCCAGCAGTTACTCGAGTGGGACAGGGACCTACGAGCAGTACTTC. This gives the protein CASSYSSGTGTYEQYF.

This rearrangement joins TRBV27 to TRBJ1-2, with D possibly matching TRBD1 (5 bases). V shed 6 bases and J shed 8 bases, with 19 bases lying between them. Germline loops: CDR1 MNHEY, CDR2 SMNVEV (reference sequence). The CDR3 runs 14 residues. CDR3 in DNA: TGTGCCAGCAGACCTGCAGGGACGGCTTCGGGCTACACCTTC. It encodes CASRPAGTASGYTF.

The chain carries TRBV30 and TRBJ2-7; D not resolved. Trimming took 1 base from V and 2 from J, leaving 12 bases between them. The germline V gene has CDR1 GTSNPN and CDR2 SVGIG (reference sequence). The CDR3 spans 14 residues. The CDR3: CAWSGALSTYEQYF. CDR3 bases: TGTGCCTGGAGTGGAGCACTATCTACCTACGAGCAGTACTTC. The full variable domain, with the rest looked up from reference TRBV30 and TRBJ2-7, is SQTIHQWPATLVQPVGSPLSLECTVEGTSNPNLYWYRQAAGRGLQLLFYSVGIGQISSEVPQNLSASRPQDRQFILSSKKLLLSDSGFYLCAWSGALSTYEQYFGPGTRLTVT.

The sample holds one count of this clone. DNA for the CDR3: TGTGCCAGCAGCTCAGTATGGGGCTCTGGAAACACCATATATTTT. Translated: CASSSVWGSGNTIYF. V is TRBV6-6 and J is TRBJ1-3; D gene uncertain. The germline V gene has CDR1 MNHNY and CDR2 SVGAGI (reference sequence). This CDR3 contains 15 residues. V was trimmed by 6 bases and J by 0 bases, leaving 12 bases between them.

V is TRBV11-2 and J is TRBJ2-5; the match to TRBD2 covers 9 bases. The length of the CDR3 is 17 residues. The germline CDR1 and CDR2 sequences are SGHAT and FQNNGV. V lost 5 bases and J lost 2; bases outside the gene matches: 12. Here the CDR3 reads CASSPGSSGGIQETQYF. Written as DNA, the CDR3 is TGTGCCAGCAGCCCCGGCAGTAGCGGGGGTATTCAAGAGACCCAGTACTTC.

The chain recombines TRBV2 with TRBJ2-3; 9 nucleotides line up with TRBD2. CDR1 and CDR2 from the germline V gene are SNHLY and FYNNEI. This CDR3 has 15 residues. V lost 7 bases to trimming and J lost 5 bases; unmatched junction nucleotides: 10. The chain's CDR3 is CASIAVAGVRDTQYF. The CDR3 DNA is TGTGCCAGCATCGCGGTAGCGGGGGTTCGAGATACGCAGTATTTT.

The J gene is TRBJ2-1, the V gene TRBV12-3 or TRBV12-4; D is unresolved. This CDR3 is built from 12 residues. V lost 3 bases to trimming and J lost 6 bases, with 6 bases between them. CDR3 protein: CASSFVSNEQFF. The CDR3 DNA sequence: TGTGCCAGCAGTTTTGTGAGCAATGAGCAGTTCTTC.

V is TRBV20-1 and J is TRBJ2-7; no definite D call. CDR3 length equals 9 residues. CDR1 DFQATT and CDR2 SNEGSKA come from the germline V gene (reference sequence). Trimming took off 3 bases at V and 5 bases at J, with 2 bases between the two ends. This CDR3 is CSASHEQYF. The CDR3 DNA follows: TGCAGTGCTAGTCACGAGCAGTACTTC.

In DNA form, the CDR3 reads TGTGCCAGCAGCCCCGAAGTAGGAAACACCATATATTTT. Protein: CASSPEVGNTIYF. This chain connects TRBV9 to TRBJ1-3; D is uncertain. Germline CDR1 SGDLS, CDR2 YYNGEE. The V and J ends lost 4 bases and 4 bases respectively, with 9 bases between them. The CDR3 sequence is 13 residues long.

This rearrangement joins TRBV28 to TRBJ1-4; TRBD1 matches at 7 bases. The CDR3 is made up of 14 amino acids. Trimming cost V 6 bases and J 8 bases; bases outside gene matches: 9. CDR1 MDHEN and CDR2 SYDVKM come from the germline V gene. DNA of the CDR3: TGTGCCAGCAGCCCGGGACAGATCAGCGAAAAACTGTTTTTT. Translation gives CASSPGQISEKLFF.

This chain connects TRBV10-3 to TRBJ1-2, with 8 bases identical to TRBD1. The germline CDR1 and CDR2 sequences are ENHRY and SYGVKD. The CDR3 has 14 amino acids. Trimming cost V 3 bases and J 7 bases; bases outside gene matches: 7. Here the CDR3 reads CAISETGGVSGYTF. The DNA for the CDR3 is TGTGCCATCAGTGAAACAGGGGGTGTCTCTGGCTACACCTTC.

As regards this clone: The junction departs from the called germline gene at one end, perhaps through a read error. The CDR3 DNA is TGTGCCATAAGTCAGAACGAACGACTTAATTCGCCCCCCCATTTT. Translated, it gives CAISQNERLNSPPHF. The rearrangement links TRBV10-3 to TRBJ1-6; D is uncertain. Per the germline V gene, CDR1 is ENHRY and CDR2 is SYGVKD. This CDR3 has 15 amino acids.

The chain recombines TRBV5-1 with TRBJ2-7; D call uncertain. Germline V gene data show CDR1 as SGHRS and CDR2 as YFSETQ. Trimming took off 4 bases at V and 0 bases at J, with 17 bases between the two ends. The CDR3 consists of 16 residues. The CDR3 spells CASSQTGTPSSYEQYF. Written as DNA, the CDR3 is TGCGCCAGCAGCCAGACTGGTACTCCGAGCTCCTACGAGCAGTACTTC.

J is TRBJ1-1 and V is TRBV3-1 (or the pseudogene TRBV3-2), with 7 nucleotides matching TRBD1. The CDR3 extends over 13 amino acids. Germline trimming cut 7 bases from V and 1 base from J; bases unmatched to any gene: 3. CDR1 LGHDT and CDR2 YNNKEL come from the germline V gene (reference sequence). CDR3: CASTRTGNTEAFF. CDR3 coding DNA: TGTGCCAGCACCCGGACAGGGAACACTGAAGCTTTCTTT.

In its sample, this clone was seen once. The chain carries TRBV11-2 and TRBJ1-1; perhaps TRBD1 as D (6 bases). Germline CDR1 reads SGHAT; CDR2 reads FQNNGV. CDR3 length: 14 amino acids. Deletions cut 5 bases from V and 3 bases from J, with 13 bases between. Here the CDR3 reads CASSRARQDTEAFF. The DNA for the CDR3 is TGTGCCAGCAGCCGAGCCCGACAGGACACTGAAGCTTTCTTT.

The chain couples TRBV6-5 to TRBJ2-7; 11 nucleotides align to TRBD1. CDR1 is MNHEY, CDR2 SVGAGI, per germline. This CDR3 region has 14 residues. Losses at the gene ends were 8 bases for V and 6 bases for J; bases not matched to a gene: 9. CDR3 protein: CASRTAGTGGEQYF. CDR3 nucleotides: TGTGCCAGCCGGACGGCCGGGACAGGGGGCGAGCAGTACTTC.

The V and J genes are TRBV5-1 and TRBJ1-1; possibly TRBD1 for D (6 bases). Trimming removed 0 bases from V and 8 bases from J, with 17 bases in between. The CDR3 sequence is 15 residues long. Per the germline V gene, CDR1 is SGHRS and CDR2 is YFSETQ. The CDR3 is CASSLGRGAPTEAFF. The CDR3 DNA follows: TGCGCCAGCAGCTTGGGTCGGGGGGCACCAACGGAAGCTTTCTTT.